These 22 T cell receptor beta chains were all obtained from the same sample, sequenced in a study of T cell changes during pregnancy in multiple sclerosis. Produced via immunoSEQ multiplex PCR; TCRdb's table is partial and in-frame only. The table lists more than 35,000 clones, approximately 90% of them singletons. This specimen consisted of CD8+ T cells from peripheral blood mononuclear cells, obtained after pregnancy. These TCRs come from a female donor in good health, enrolled as a control in a pregnancy study.

By share of the sample, this clone is large (0.1 to 1%). The chain links TRBV4-3 to TRBJ1-1; D not certain. Germline V lookup: CDR1 LGHNA, CDR2 YSLEER. V lost 5 bases and J 4 bases, leaving 14 bases between the germline ends. There are 14 residues in the CDR3. CDR3 protein: CASSEFLGPTEAFF. The CDR3 bases are TGCGCCAGCAGCGAGTTTCTGGGCCCCACTGAAGCTTTCTTT.

The genes are TRBV5-1 and TRBJ1-1, with D maybe TRBD1 (5 bases). The germline CDR1 and CDR2 sequences are SGHRS and YFSETQ. CDR3 length equals 13 residues. Trimming removed 5 bases from V and 6 bases from J, with 14 bases in between. DNA for the CDR3: TGCGCCAGCAGTCGGGACTCCTCCCCTGAAGCTTTCTTT. It specifies CASSRDSSPEAFF.

In DNA form, the CDR3 reads TGTGCCAGCAGCCAGGGGAGGAGCTCCTACAATGAGCAGTTCTTC. This encodes CASSQGRSSYNEQFF. The V call is TRBV4-2, the J call TRBJ2-1; tentatively, D is TRBD2 (6 bases). CDR3 size: 15 residues. The ends were cut back, 3 bases at V and 0 bases at J, with 9 bases in the middle. CDR1 LGHNA and CDR2 YNFKEQ come from the germline V gene.

This clone was seen a few times. The rearrangement joins TRBV27 to TRBJ2-3, with no clear D. Germline loops: CDR1 MNHEY, CDR2 SMNVEV (reference sequence). The V and J ends lost 5 bases and 4 bases respectively, with 13 bases between them. The CDR3 length is 14 residues. The DNA of the CDR3 is TGTGCCAGCAGTCAAAAGCCGTCCCCAGATACGCAGTATTTT. Protein product: CASSQKPSPDTQYF.

The rearrangement uses TRBV5-4 and TRBJ1-4; 9 bases match TRBD1. In germline, CDR1 is SGHNT, CDR2 YYREEE (reference sequence). CDR3 size: 16 residues. Germline trimming cut 4 bases from V and 8 bases from J; bases unmatched to any gene: 12. CDR3 amino acids: CASSAVPGQGGEKLFF. The CDR3 nucleotides read TGTGCCAGCAGCGCCGTCCCGGGACAGGGCGGGGAAAAACTGTTTTTT.

The chain carries TRBV4-3 and TRBJ1-2; 7 nucleotides line up with TRBD1. Germline V gene sequence: CDR1 LGHNA, CDR2 YSLEER. J was trimmed by 4 bases and V by 0 bases; bases with no gene match: 11. This CDR3 spans 17 amino acids. The DNA for the CDR3 is TGCGCCAGCAGCCAAGATAGGGGGCCCCAGGGGGTCTATGGCTACACCTTC. It specifies CASSQDRGPQGVYGYTF.

This chain links TRBV27 with TRBJ2-7; D ambiguous. Per the germline V gene, CDR1 is MNHEY and CDR2 is SMNVEV (reference sequence). V lost 6 bases, J lost 1 base, and 13 bases lay in between. The CDR3 loop spans 14 amino acids. DNA of the CDR3: TGTGCCAGCAGCCTATCCGTAGCTTCCTACGAGCAGTACTTC. This sequence encodes CASSLSVASYEQYF.

This chain joins TRBV19 and TRBJ1-4; D ambiguous. In germline, CDR1 is LNHDA, CDR2 SQIVND (reference sequence). The CDR3 runs 17 residues. V lost 0 bases to trimming and J lost 11 bases, with 22 bases between them. The CDR3 region is CASSIDFPLPAHGKLFF. The CDR3 bases are TGTGCCAGTAGTATAGATTTCCCCCTACCAGCGCACGGCAAACTGTTTTTT.

This rearrangement joins TRBV19 to TRBJ2-2; D remains unclear. V was pared by 6 bases and J by 10 bases, with 9 bases between. Germline CDR1 LNHDA, CDR2 SQIVND (reference sequence). The CDR3 is 11 residues long. The CDR3 bases are TGTGCCAGTAGGGGCCCAATGGAGCTGTTTTTT. The encoded protein is CASRGPMELFF.

The gene calls are TRBV4-1 and TRBJ1-1; no clear D. The V gene's germline CDR1 is MGHRA and CDR2 YSYEKL. The V end was cut by 5 bases, the J end by 0 bases, with 10 bases between. The CDR3 length is 14 residues. CDR3 amino acids: CASSEEPMNTEAFF. CDR3 DNA sequence: TGCGCCAGCAGCGAGGAGCCCATGAACACTGAAGCTTTCTTT.

This chain joins TRBV14 and TRBJ2-7; unclear D gene. The germline V gene has CDR1 SGHDN and CDR2 FVKESK. The CDR3 contains 13 residues. Trimming removed 1 base from V and 3 bases from J, with 7 bases in between. This CDR3 reads CASSQVGDYEQYF. CDR3 DNA sequence: TGTGCCAGCAGCCAAGTAGGAGACTACGAGCAGTACTTC.

The V gene is TRBV28, the J gene TRBJ2-4, with 8 bases fitting TRBD1. The CDR3 sequence is 13 residues long. Germline CDR1 is MDHEN and CDR2 is SYDVKM. Trimming at V came to 6 bases and at J to 9 bases, leaving 7 bases not matched to a gene. In DNA form, the CDR3 reads TGTGCCAGCAGACTCGGACAGGGCGGCATTCAGTACTTC. Encoded protein: CASRLGQGGIQYF.

This rearrangement joins TRBV10-2 to TRBJ2-2; 7 bases fit TRBD1. Per the germline V gene, CDR1 is WSHSY and CDR2 is SAAADI. CDR3 length: 16 residues. V trimming: 2 bases; J trimming: 4 bases; junction bases outside the gene matches: 7. The CDR3: CASSETGDEGTGELFF. The CDR3 bases are TGCGCCAGCAGTGAGACAGGGGACGAGGGCACCGGGGAGCTGTTTTTT.

V is TRBV29-1 and J is TRBJ1-2, with D possibly TRBD1 on 6 matching bases. The CDR3 sequence is 12 residues long. V lost 7 bases to trimming and J lost 5 bases, with 14 bases between them. The germline V gene encodes CDR1 SQVTM and CDR2 ANQGSEA. Written as DNA, the CDR3 is TGCAGCGATAGTGGGGGCTCTTATGGCTACACCTTC. Its protein product is CSDSGGSYGYTF.

In the case of this clone: The CDR3 does not close with the conserved phenylalanine or tryptophan, likely indicating a read error. The DNA is left out, because the CDR3 cannot be placed on it with certainty; the CDR3 is given as TCRdb lists it. This chain connects TRBV5-6 to TRBJ1-2; the D call of TRBD1 is as the table states it, not checked on the DNA. Germline values: CDR1 SGHDT, CDR2 YYEEEE. With termini counted, the CDR3 has 14 amino acids. The CDR3 sequence: CASSLDGQGASEEL.

The V and J genes are TRBV5-4 and TRBJ1-2; tentatively, D is TRBD1 (5 bases). The CDR3 contains 15 residues. The germline V and J ends were trimmed by 1 base and 0 bases, with 10 bases remaining between them. The germline V gene has CDR1 SGHNT and CDR2 YYREEE (reference sequence). CDR3 sequence reads: CASSLPTEANYGYTF. The CDR3 coding sequence is TGTGCCAGCAGCTTGCCGACAGAAGCTAACTATGGCTACACCTTC.

In its sample, this clone was seen a few times. The rearrangement links TRBV21-1 to TRBJ1-5; whether TRBD1, the table's D call, matches the DNA was not checked. TRBV21-1 is termed a pseudogene. CDR3 size: 15 residues. DNA of the CDR3: TGTGCCAGCAGCATTGTGAGGGGGCGGGTTCAGCCCCAGCATTTT. Amino acids: CASSIVRGRVQPQHF.

The chain joins TRBV5-6 to TRBJ1-3, with D uncertain. CDR1 SGHDT and CDR2 YYEEEE come from the germline V gene. Trimming took off 0 bases at V and 3 bases at J, with 7 bases between the two ends. This CDR3 is 14 amino acids long. This chain's CDR3 is CASSLVRDGNTIYF. The CDR3 region has the DNA TGTGCCAGCAGCTTGGTGCGGGATGGAAACACCATATATTTT.

This clone was seen just once. The chain employs TRBV27 and TRBJ2-2, with no clear D. The CDR3 sequence is 12 residues long. V dropped 3 bases and J dropped 5 bases, with 4 bases sitting between them. Germline assignment: CDR1 MNHEY and CDR2 SMNVEV (reference sequence). The DNA for the CDR3 is TGTGCCAGCAGTTTTCAAACCGGGGAGCTGTTTTTT. Its translation: CASSFQTGELFF.

This chain's CDR3 is CASKPPRVLDTQYF. CDR3 bases: TGTGCCAGCAAGCCACCGCGTGTTCTAGATACGCAGTATTTT. The V call is TRBV9, the J call TRBJ2-3; D uncertain. This CDR3 has 14 residues. Germline CDR1 reads SGDLS; CDR2 reads YYNGEE. V dropped 6 bases and J dropped 5 bases, with 16 bases sitting between them.

V usage is TRBV19 and J usage is TRBJ1-2; D remains ambiguous. V was trimmed by 3 bases and J by 4 bases, leaving 3 bases between them. The CDR3 totals 11 residues. Germline-derived CDR1 and CDR2 are LNHDA and SQIVND (reference sequence). The CDR3: CASSIGYGYTF. Here the CDR3 DNA reads TGTGCCAGTAGTATCGGCTATGGCTACACCTTC.

The chain employs TRBV15 and TRBJ1-6; no definite D call. This CDR3 has 13 residues. V shed 8 bases and J shed 6 bases, with 11 bases lying between them. CDR1 and CDR2 (germline): LNHNV, YYDKDF (reference sequence). CDR3 sequence (DNA): TGTGCCACCCGAGGGCCGATTAATTCACCCCTCCACTTT. Translated: CATRGPINSPLHF.